This T cell receptor (beta chain) was identified during a study of persistence of HIV-infected CD4 T cells. Study-level findings and limits: CMV- and Gag-responding cells had lower TCRbeta richness than CD3/CD28-responding cells.

Worth noting for this clone: Its antigen is unknown.

The germline V gene has CDR1 WNHNN and CDR2 SYGVQD (reference sequence). V lost 7 bases, J lost 7 bases, and 16 bases lay in between. CDR3 length: 14 residues. Overlapping HIV-1 Gag 15-mer peptides at 0.95 to 1 ug per peptide per mL were used. CD40L-negative CD69-negative CD45RO-high memory CD4+ T cells were sorted as populations depleted of antigen-responding cells. CD8+ T cells were removed from PBMCs prior to stimulation. Sequencing used immunoSEQ version 4 in survey mode. Using immunoSEQ multiplex PCR, the repertoire was profiled, and TCRdb retains in-frame clones only, with some absent. The sample includes about 36,000 clones, more than 70% of them seen just once.

The specimen comprised cultured CD4+ T cells from PBMCs, sampled from a patient who received antiretroviral therapy. V usage is TRBV10-1 and J usage is TRBJ2-2, with D perhaps matching TRBD2 (5 bases). This receptor was taken from an adult with HIV. The donor label of this sample is uncertain. The CDR3 DNA reads as TGCGCCAGCAAGGCTAGCCGGATGATCGGGGAGCTGTTTTTT. It specifies CASKASRMIGELFF.